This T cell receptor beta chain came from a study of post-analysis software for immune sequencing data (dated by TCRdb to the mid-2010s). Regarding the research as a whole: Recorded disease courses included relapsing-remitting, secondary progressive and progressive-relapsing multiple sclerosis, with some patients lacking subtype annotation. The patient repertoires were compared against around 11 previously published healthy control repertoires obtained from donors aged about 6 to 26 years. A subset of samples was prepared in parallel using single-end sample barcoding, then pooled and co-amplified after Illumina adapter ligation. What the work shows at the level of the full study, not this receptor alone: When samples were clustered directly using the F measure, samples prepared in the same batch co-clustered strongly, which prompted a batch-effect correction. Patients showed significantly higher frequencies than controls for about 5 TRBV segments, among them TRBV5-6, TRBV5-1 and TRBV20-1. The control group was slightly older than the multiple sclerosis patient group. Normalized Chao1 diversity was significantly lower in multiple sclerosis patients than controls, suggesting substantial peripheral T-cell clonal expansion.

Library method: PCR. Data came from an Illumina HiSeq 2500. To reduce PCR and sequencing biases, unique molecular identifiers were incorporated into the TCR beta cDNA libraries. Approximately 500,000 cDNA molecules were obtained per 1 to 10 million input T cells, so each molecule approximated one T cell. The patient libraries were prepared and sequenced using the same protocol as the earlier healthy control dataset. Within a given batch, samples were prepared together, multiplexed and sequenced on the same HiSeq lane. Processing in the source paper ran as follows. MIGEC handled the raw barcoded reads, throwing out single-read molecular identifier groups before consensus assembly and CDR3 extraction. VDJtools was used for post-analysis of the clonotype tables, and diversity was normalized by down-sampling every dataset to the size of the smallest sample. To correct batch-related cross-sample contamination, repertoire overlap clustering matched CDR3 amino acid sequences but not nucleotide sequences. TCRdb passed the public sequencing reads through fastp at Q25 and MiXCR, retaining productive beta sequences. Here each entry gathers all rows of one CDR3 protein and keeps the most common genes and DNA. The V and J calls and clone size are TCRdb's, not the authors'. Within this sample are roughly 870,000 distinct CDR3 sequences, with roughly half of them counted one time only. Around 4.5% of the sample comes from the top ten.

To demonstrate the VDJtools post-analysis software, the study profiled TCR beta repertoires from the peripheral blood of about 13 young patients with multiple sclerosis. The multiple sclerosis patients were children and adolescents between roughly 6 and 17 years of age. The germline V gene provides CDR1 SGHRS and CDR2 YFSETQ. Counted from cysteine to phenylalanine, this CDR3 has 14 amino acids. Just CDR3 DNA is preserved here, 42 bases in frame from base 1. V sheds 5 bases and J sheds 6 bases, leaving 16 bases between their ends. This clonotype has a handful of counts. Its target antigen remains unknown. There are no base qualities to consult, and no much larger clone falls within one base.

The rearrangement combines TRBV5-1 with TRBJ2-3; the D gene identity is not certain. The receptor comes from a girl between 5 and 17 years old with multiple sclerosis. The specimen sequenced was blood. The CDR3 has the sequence CASRLEALSDTQYF. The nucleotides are TGCGCCAGCAGATTAGAGGCTCTCTCGGATACGCAGTATTTT.